These 25 T cell receptor beta chains share one sample of origin, sequenced in a study of T cells in Graves' hyperthyroidism and ophthalmopathy. Using RNA transcripts as the source, TCR beta CDR3 regions were amplified. The TCR CDR3 first-round RT-PCR relied on the HTBI primer set. Each CDR3 protein is one row after TCRdb ran MiXCR on the multiplex PCR reads. The sample lists fewer than 400,000 distinct CDR3 sequences; around 25% were seen once. The source material was blood. The origin of the receptors is a man between 50 and 59 years old with Graves' hyperthyroidism.

This clonotype was observed many times. The gene calls are TRBV7-8 and TRBJ2-7; a weak D match, TRBD1 (7 bases). The V gene lost 4 bases and the J gene lost 4 bases, with 11 bases spanning the gap. The germline CDR1 and CDR2 sequences are SGHVS and FQNEAQ. The CDR3 consists of 13 residues. This CDR3 is CASSSTGRYEQYF. CDR3 in DNA: TGTGCCAGCAGCTCGACAGGGAGGTACGAGCAGTACTTC.

V gene TRBV28 combines with J gene TRBJ2-2; tentative D call: TRBD2 (5 bases). The CDR3 is 15 amino acids. Per the germline V gene, CDR1 is MDHEN and CDR2 is SYDVKM. V was clipped by 6 bases and J by 4 bases, with 15 bases between them. CDR3 in amino acids: CASRPPPGSTGELFF. CDR3 DNA: TGTGCCAGCAGACCACCCCCGGGATCCACCGGGGAGCTGTTTTTT.

There are many counts of this clonotype. J is TRBJ1-1 and V is TRBV5-1; 7 bases are a match to TRBD1. The CDR3 length is 13 residues. V lost 1 base, J lost 7 bases, and 4 bases stayed unmatched. CDR1 is SGHRS, CDR2 YFSETQ, per germline. The CDR3 protein is CASSLKTGSEAFF. DNA for the CDR3: TGCGCCAGCAGCTTGAAGACAGGGAGTGAAGCTTTCTTT. The complete variable domain, with remaining parts taken from reference TRBV5-1 and TRBJ1-1, reads KAGVTQTPRYLIKTRGQQVTLSCSPISGHRSVSWYQQTPGQGLQFLFEYFSETQRNKGNFPGRFSGRQFSNSRSEMNVSTLELGDSALYLCASSLKTGSEAFFGQGTRLTVV.

This chain uses TRBV10-3 with TRBJ2-1; a weak D match, TRBD2 (6 bases). Trimming cost V 0 bases and J 7 bases, with 13 bases left between them. CDR3 size: 15 residues. Germline assignment: CDR1 ENHRY and CDR2 SYGVKD. The CDR3 nucleotides read TGTGCCATCAGTGAGTCTGCGGGGTTGGTAAATGAGCAGTTCTTC. As protein: CAISESAGLVNEQFF.

This clonotype was observed a handful of times. The rearrangement joins TRBV3-1 to TRBJ1-6; D is unclear. V lost 8 bases and J lost 0, with 8 bases in between. Per germline, CDR1 LGHDT and CDR2 YNNKEL (reference sequence). This CDR3 has 14 amino acids. Here the CDR3 DNA reads TGTGCCAGCGGGGAGGTCTCCTATAATTCACCCCTCCACTTT. Translated, it gives CASGEVSYNSPLHF.

The V call is TRBV9, the J call TRBJ1-6; D remains unclear. Germline CDR1 and CDR2: SGDLS and YYNGEE. The CDR3 consists of 15 residues. V dropped 4 bases and J dropped 7 bases, with 15 bases sitting between them. CDR3 residues: CASSTPGLLNSPLHF. The CDR3 DNA reads as TGTGCCAGCAGCACCCCCGGACTCCTCAATTCACCCCTCCACTTT.

The V and J genes are TRBV7-2 and TRBJ1-1, with TRBD1 identical over 8 bases. Germline assignment: CDR1 SGHTA and CDR2 FQGNSA. The V segment lost 2 bases and the J segment 0 bases; nucleotides outside the gene matches: 8. There are 17 residues in the CDR3. CDR3: CASSLTPTGEMNTEAFF. In DNA, the CDR3 is TGTGCCAGCAGCTTAACCCCGACAGGGGAGATGAACACTGAAGCTTTCTTT.

The chain couples TRBV28 to TRBJ2-7; 8 nucleotides agree with TRBD2. The CDR3 contains 14 residues. Germline values: CDR1 MDHEN, CDR2 SYDVKM. With V trimmed by 3 bases and J by 5 bases, 6 bases remained unmatched. The CDR3 here is CASSLERERDEQYF. The CDR3 DNA reads as TGTGCCAGCAGTTTGGAGCGGGAGAGGGACGAGCAGTACTTC.

The table lists this clonotype with many counts. The chain is built from TRBV7-2 and TRBJ2-5, with 7 bases that match TRBD2. The CDR3 length is 15 residues. CDR1 and CDR2 (germline): SGHTA, FQGNSA. Losses at the gene ends were 5 bases for V and 0 bases for J; bases not matched to a gene: 6. For the CDR3, the DNA is TGTGCCAGCAGCCCCCGCGGGAGTTACCAAGAGACCCAGTACTTC. This codes for CASSPRGSYQETQYF.

This clonotype was found a few times. The chain is built from TRBV15 and TRBJ2-7; D gene unclear. Trimming pared 0 bases from V and 2 bases from J, leaving 8 bases between. The CDR3 has 14 amino acids. Germline V gene lookup returns CDR1 LNHNV and CDR2 YYDKDF (reference sequence). CDR3 region: CATSRERRTYEQYF. In nucleotides, the CDR3 is TGTGCCACCAGCAGAGAAAGACGGACCTACGAGCAGTACTTC.

This clonotype was detected a few times. The genes are TRBV6-2 or TRBV6-3 and TRBJ1-4, with a possible D match to TRBD1 (6 bases). V shed 5 bases and J shed 0 bases, with 10 bases lying between them. Germline loops: CDR1 MNHEY, CDR2 SVGEGT. The CDR3 consists of 15 residues. CDR3 protein: CASSLRGATNEKLFF. Here the CDR3 DNA reads TGTGCCAGCAGTCTCAGGGGTGCAACTAATGAAAAACTGTTTTTT.

This clonotype was seen only a few times. The chain carries TRBV3-1 and TRBJ2-2; tentatively, D is TRBD2 (5 bases). V was shortened by 1 base and J by 5 bases, with 5 bases between the two germline ends. This CDR3 is 13 amino acids long. Germline loops: CDR1 LGHDT, CDR2 YNNKEL (reference sequence). The CDR3 DNA follows: TGTGCCAGCAGCCAAGCGGGGACCGGGGAGCTGTTTTTT. Its protein product is CASSQAGTGELFF.

In this sample, this clonotype turned up many times. The rearrangement links TRBV2 to TRBJ2-5; 8 positions agree with TRBD2. Germline CDR1 is SNHLY and CDR2 is FYNNEI. The CDR3 loop spans 14 amino acids. The junction had 8 bases not matched to a gene; V was cut back by 5 bases and J by 6 bases. CDR3 DNA: TGTGCCAGCAGTCCAGCGGGAGAACGAAAGACCCAGTACTTC. Translation gives CASSPAGERKTQYF.

The CDR3, as DNA: TGCGCCAGCAGCTTGGAGGCTATCTACGAGCAGTACTTC. This codes for CASSLEAIYEQYF. V is TRBV5-1 and J is TRBJ2-7, with D unclear. V was clipped by 0 bases and J by 3 bases, with 7 bases between them. The CDR3 runs to 13 residues. Germline V lookup: CDR1 SGHRS, CDR2 YFSETQ.

The chain uses TRBV18 and TRBJ2-7; a possible D gene is TRBD1 (5 bases). Trimming shortened V by 0 bases and J by 3 bases, and 12 bases separated the two germline ends. Germline loops: CDR1 KGHSH, CDR2 LQKENI. This CDR3 is 15 amino acids long. CDR3 amino acids: CASSPPLHRSYEQYF. In DNA, the CDR3 is TGTGCCAGCTCACCACCTTTACACAGGAGCTACGAGCAGTACTTC.

This chain links TRBV3-1 with TRBJ1-4; D call uncertain. CDR1 and CDR2 (germline): LGHDT, YNNKEL (reference sequence). Deletions cut 4 bases from V and 3 bases from J, with 15 bases between. This CDR3 has 16 amino acids. CDR3 in amino acids: CASSRFPGVANEKLFF. The CDR3 DNA reads as TGTGCCAGCAGCCGTTTTCCCGGGGTTGCTAATGAAAAACTGTTTTTT.

This sequence joins TRBV20-1 and TRBJ1-2; tentative D call: TRBD1 (5 bases). V was pared by 6 bases and J by 7 bases, with 18 bases between. The CDR3 consists of 13 residues. Germline CDR1 is DFQATT and CDR2 is SNEGSKA (reference sequence). This chain's CDR3 is CSAKTGLGRGYTF. The CDR3 nucleotides read TGCAGTGCCAAGACCGGGTTGGGGCGTGGCTACACCTTC.

Ten or more counts support this clonotype. The rearrangement uses TRBV11-2 and TRBJ1-1; 7 nucleotides line up with TRBD1. The junction had 5 bases not matched to a gene; V was cut back by 4 bases and J by 6 bases. The CDR3 runs to 13 residues. Germline CDR1 reads SGHAT; CDR2 reads FQNNGV. CDR3 coding DNA: TGTGCCAGCAGCTCTTCGGGACAGTCTGAAGCTTTCTTT. Its protein is CASSSSGQSEAFF.

This clonotype occurred a few times. V usage is TRBV5-1 and J usage is TRBJ2-1; 7 bases align to TRBD2. Germline V lookup: CDR1 SGHRS, CDR2 YFSETQ. This CDR3 spans 14 amino acids. J lost 6 bases, V lost 6 bases, and 9 bases had no gene match. The CDR3 nucleotides are TGCGCCAGCACTCCCGGGACTACTTTCAATGAGCAGTTCTTC. Translating it yields CASTPGTTFNEQFF.

The table lists this clonotype with a few counts. The chain employs TRBV20-1 and TRBJ2-5, with TRBD1 matching over 8 bases. V was pared by 1 base and J by 5 bases, with 3 bases of the junction left unmatched. Germline CDR1 DFQATT, CDR2 SNEGSKA (reference sequence). The CDR3 spans 13 residues. CDR3 bases: TGCAGTGCTAGAGGACAGGGGTTGGAGACCCAGTACTTC. The encoded protein is CSARGQGLETQYF.

The chain employs TRBV28 and TRBJ2-7, with a tentative D call TRBD1 (8 bases). Germline CDR1 reads MDHEN; CDR2 reads SYDVKM. V lost 7 bases to trimming and J lost 0 bases, with 13 bases between them. This CDR3 has 14 residues. CDR3 nucleotide sequence: TGTGCCAGCATCCACAGGGGGGGCTCCTACGAGCAGTACTTC. It translates to CASIHRGGSYEQYF.

This rearrangement joins TRBV7-9 to TRBJ2-5; no definite D call. The ends were cut back, 3 bases at V and 2 bases at J, with 4 bases in the middle. In germline, CDR1 is SEHNR, CDR2 FQNEAQ (reference sequence). The CDR3 extends over 12 amino acids. This chain's CDR3 is CASSFSQETQYF. The DNA for the CDR3 is TGTGCCAGCAGCTTTTCTCAAGAGACCCAGTACTTC.

This clonotype was recorded many times. The chain combines TRBV7-9 with TRBJ2-7, with D hard to call. This CDR3 comprises 15 residues. Trimming cost V 5 bases and J 6 bases, with 20 bases left between them. CDR1 is SEHNR, CDR2 FQNEAQ, per germline (reference sequence). The CDR3 region is CASSPALSTFGEQYF. In DNA, the CDR3 is TGTGCCAGCAGCCCCGCGCTATCGACGTTTGGCGAGCAGTACTTC.

This clonotype was counted a single time. The chain links TRBV19 to TRBJ2-1, with 9 bases aligning to TRBD2. CDR1 and CDR2 from the germline V gene are LNHDA and SQIVND (reference sequence). V was pared by 4 bases and J by 4 bases, with 8 bases of the junction left unmatched. The CDR3 spans 16 residues. CDR3 residues: CASSTLASGKYNEQFF. The CDR3 DNA sequence: TGTGCCAGTAGTACATTGGCTAGCGGGAAATACAATGAGCAGTTCTTC.

In this sample, this clonotype turned up a few times. The gene calls are TRBV5-1 and TRBJ2-5; D gene ambiguous. CDR1 SGHRS and CDR2 YFSETQ come from the germline V gene. Trimming pared 2 bases from V and 5 bases from J, leaving 10 bases between. This CDR3 is 13 amino acids long. DNA of the CDR3: TGCGCCAGCAGCTTTTCCTCTGGGGAGACCCAGTACTTC. The encoded protein is CASSFSSGETQYF.